The rows below give T cell receptor beta chains drawn from one sample of a study of blood T cell repertoires in COVID-19. Data came from immunoSEQ multiplex PCR; TCRdb stores just in-frame clones and leaves some out. The top ten hold 5% to 5.5% of the sample, which has approximately 300,000 clones, approximately 88% seen once. Sequenced material: PBMCs or T cells enriched from blood (not recorded which). These TCRs come from a man aged 55-75 years who had recovered from COVID-19. CDR3s include the opening cysteine and the closing phenylalanine or tryptophan. The order of the fields is clone size, V gene, D gene, J gene, CDR3 protein, CDR3 DNA. A D gene is named only where the DNA matches it firmly. Clone size is not always given. Where it is, it says once, few, many or a class for expanded clones.

-,TRBV14,-,TRBJ2-3,CASSPSGYTQYF,TGTGCCAGCAGCCCCTCAGGTTATACGCAGTATTTT
-,TRBV24-1,TRBD1,TRBJ2-7,CATSDSRDSYYEQYF,TGTGCCACCAGTGACAGCCGGGACAGCTACTACGAGCAGTACTTC
-,TRBV6-5,TRBD1,TRBJ2-1,CASSRRQGTSDEQFF,TGTGCCAGCAGTAGGAGACAGGGTACGTCCGATGAGCAGTTCTTC
-,TRBV9,-,TRBJ1-6,CASSVGLSSSPLHF,TGTGCCAGCAGCGTAGGCCTCTCCAGTTCACCCCTCCACTTT
-,TRBV7-2,-,TRBJ2-1,CASSLEPDRSYNEQFF,TGTGCCAGCAGCTTAGAGCCAGACAGGTCCTACAATGAGCAGTTCTTC
-,TRBV9,-,TRBJ2-1,CASSPQGVSYNEQFF,TGTGCCAGCAGCCCTCAAGGGGTCTCCTACAATGAGCAGTTCTTC
-,TRBV24-1,TRBD1,TRBJ2-1,CATSDPGTGQYNEQFF,TGTGCCACCAGTGATCCTGGGACAGGACAGTACAATGAGCAGTTCTTC
-,TRBV19,-,TRBJ1-6,CASSVTLHF,TGTGCCAGTAGTGTAACCCTCCACTTT
-,TRBV5-8,-,TRBJ2-3,CASSYPQGRDPTDTQYF,TGTGCCAGCAGCTACCCTCAGGGGAGGGACCCCACAGATACGCAGTATTTT
-,TRBV28,TRBD1,TRBJ1-4,CASSRNRGLGEKLFF,TGTGCCAGCAGTCGAAACAGGGGGCTGGGTGAAAAACTGTTTTTT
-,TRBV7-8,TRBD1,TRBJ1-6,CASSTSRDRRSSYNSPLHF,TGTGCCAGCAGCACGTCCCGGGACAGGAGGAGCTCCTATAATTCACCCCTCCACTTT
-,TRBV5-6,-,TRBJ1-2,CASSPTGLWGYTF,TGTGCCAGCAGCCCCACAGGGCTGTGGGGCTACACCTTC
-,TRBV5-1,TRBD1,TRBJ1-1,CASSPDRVEDTEAFF,TGCGCCAGCAGCCCCGACAGGGTTGAGGACACTGAAGCTTTCTTT
once,TRBV2,-,TRBJ1-4,CASSELREKLFF,TGTGCCAGCAGTGAATTGCGTGAAAAACTGTTTTTT
-,TRBV4-2,TRBD2,TRBJ2-7,CASSLAGGSSYEQYF,TGTGCCAGCAGCCTCGCGGGAGGGAGCTCCTACGAGCAGTACTTC
-,TRBV28,-,TRBJ1-6,CASSPGDSSYNSPLHF,TGTGCCAGCAGCCCAGGTGATAGCTCCTATAATTCACCCCTCCACTTT
few,TRBV6-6,-,TRBJ2-3,CASSTGSDTQYF,TGTGCCAGTTCGACGGGGTCCGATACGCAGTATTTT
-,TRBV15,TRBD2,TRBJ2-5,CATSRQGLAEKETQYF,TGTGCCACCAGCAGACAGGGACTAGCGGAAAAAGAGACCCAGTACTTC
-,TRBV6-6,-,TRBJ1-5,CASSPTEGNQPQHF,TGTGCCAGCAGTCCAACCGAGGGCAATCAGCCCCAGCATTTT